The present TCR beta chain was sequenced within a study of TIL therapy for anti-PD-1-resistant metastatic lung cancer. Study-wide points: TIL clonotype persistence in blood showed no apparent association with response.

The immunoSEQ assay was v3. Some clones are missing from TCRdb's copy, which holds only in-frame ones; the method was immunoSEQ multiplex PCR. The data hold around 59,000 clones, with roughly 69% observed a single time. V shed 4 bases and J shed 4 bases, with 10 bases lying between them. The CDR3 covers 13 residues. Germline V lookup: CDR1 LGHNT, CDR2 FRNRAP. Time point noted: pre-treatment sample, taken before nivolumab and TIL therapy. Concerning this clone itself: What it binds is unknown.

The source material was blood, sampled at baseline. The chain carries TRBV12-5 and TRBJ2-5; the D gene is possibly TRBD1 (5 bases). The sequence derives from a person aged 25 to 80 with non-small cell lung cancer. CDR3 nucleotide sequence: TGTGCTAGTGGTTCCTCAGGGCGAGAGACCCAGTACTTC. It encodes CASGSSGRETQYF. The full variable domain, its missing parts supplied by reference TRBV12-5 and TRBJ2-5, is DARVTQTPRHKVTEMGQEVTMRCQPILGHNTVFWYRQTMMQGLELLAYFRNRAPLDDSGMPKDRFSAEMPDATLATLKIQPSEPRDSAVYFCASGSSGRETQYFGPGTRLLVL.